This T cell receptor (beta chain) was sequenced in a study of blood T cell repertoires in COVID-19. At the level of the study: Both acute and convalescent COVID-19 samples were obtained from the United States, Italy and Spain. Nucleic acid was either cDNA or gDNA, and it came from T cells, B-cell-depleted T cells, or PBMCs.

CDR3 size: 14 residues. Germline V CDR1 and CDR2: SQVTM, ANQGSEA. Trimming at V came to 3 bases and at J to 7 bases, leaving 10 bases not matched to a gene. Here immunoSEQ multiplex PCR was the method, and the copy in TCRdb shows in-frame clones only, minus some. Of 200,000 to 250,000 clones listed, approximately 83% are singletons. Input material: PBMCs or T cells enriched from blood (not recorded which). This chain connects TRBV29-1 to TRBJ1-2; 8 nucleotides match TRBD1. The receptor comes from a woman in her 50s who had been exposed to COVID-19. The CDR3 coding sequence is TGCAGCGTTGAGACCGGACAGGGTCTTGGTGGCTACACCTTC. This gives the protein CSVETGQGLGGYTF.